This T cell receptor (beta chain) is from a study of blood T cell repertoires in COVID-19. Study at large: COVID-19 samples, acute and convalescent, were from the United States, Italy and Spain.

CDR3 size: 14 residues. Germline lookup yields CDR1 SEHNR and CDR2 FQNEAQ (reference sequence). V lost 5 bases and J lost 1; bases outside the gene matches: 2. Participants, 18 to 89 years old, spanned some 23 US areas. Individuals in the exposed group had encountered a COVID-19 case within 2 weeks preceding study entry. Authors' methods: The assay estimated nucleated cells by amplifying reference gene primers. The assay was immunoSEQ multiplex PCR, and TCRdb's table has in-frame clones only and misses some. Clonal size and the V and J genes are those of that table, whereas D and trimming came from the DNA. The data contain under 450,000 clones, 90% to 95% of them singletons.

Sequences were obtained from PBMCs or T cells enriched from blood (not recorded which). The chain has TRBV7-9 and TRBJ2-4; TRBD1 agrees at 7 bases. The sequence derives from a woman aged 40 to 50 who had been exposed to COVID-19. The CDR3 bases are TGTGCCAGCAGCCCGGACAGGGCCAAAAACATTCAGTACTTC. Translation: CASSPDRAKNIQYF.